The clone carrying this TCR beta chain was seen more than once but under ten times. Other DNA variants within this sample encode the same CDR3. The sample is drawn from a study of blood T cell repertoires in COVID-19. Study information: PBMCs, B-cell-depleted T cells, or T cells provided the cDNA or gDNA that made up the material.

Trimming took 3 bases from V and 4 from J, leaving 9 bases between them. The length of the CDR3 is 13 residues. Germline CDR1 is MNHEY and CDR2 is SMNVEV (reference sequence). The assay was immunoSEQ multiplex PCR, and TCRdb's table has in-frame clones only and misses some. This table has approximately 200,000 clones, 70% to 90% appearing once. This sequence joins TRBV27 and TRBJ1-1; weak D call: TRBD1 (5 bases). The sequence derives from a man aged 40-49 years with acute or convalescent COVID-19. Sequenced material: peripheral blood. CDR3 loop: CASSLGGVTEAFF. CDR3 DNA sequence: TGTGCCAGCAGTTTGGGAGGGGTCACTGAAGCTTTCTTT.